This entry lists 20 T cell receptor beta chains sequenced from one sample in a study of T-cell memory formation after mild COVID-19. From the 5' RACE reads, TCRdb called clonotypes with MiXCR, one entry per CDR3 protein. The sample lists about 250,000 distinct CDR3 sequences, roughly 15% occurring once. The sample consisted of PBMCs or a T cell subset sorted from them (not recorded which). Every receptor here comes from an adult woman who had mild COVID-19 (a few samples of this study predate the infection). Cell type and time point are not known.

This clonotype was detected a few times. This chain uses TRBV7-2 with TRBJ1-2, with a weak D call TRBD1 (6 bases). V lost 1 base and J lost 5, with 11 bases in between. The CDR3 has 14 amino acids. CDR1 is SGHTA, CDR2 FQGNSA, per germline. CDR3 sequence reads: CASSLDGQRYGYTF. CDR3 nucleotides: TGTGCCAGCAGCTTAGATGGACAGAGATATGGCTACACCTTC.

This chain links TRBV5-1 with TRBJ1-4, with 8 nucleotides matching TRBD1. V lost 2 bases and J lost 7; bases outside the gene matches: 4. CDR1 SGHRS and CDR2 YFSETQ come from the germline V gene. There are 14 residues in the CDR3. The CDR3 region is CASSFQGAGEKLFF. For the CDR3, the DNA is TGCGCCAGCAGCTTCCAGGGGGCTGGTGAAAAACTGTTTTTT.

J is TRBJ1-6 and V is TRBV18, with a tentative D call TRBD1 (6 bases). The V gene's germline CDR1 is KGHSH and CDR2 LQKENI. The CDR3 has 14 amino acids. Trimming took off 4 bases at V and 5 bases at J, with 9 bases between the two ends. The DNA for the CDR3 is TGTGCCAGCTCACTAGGGGGAAATAATTCACCCCTCCACTTT. Residues: CASSLGGNNSPLHF.

This clonotype appeared a few times. V is TRBV23-1 and J is TRBJ2-7; TRBD1 matches at 8 bases. TRBV23-1 is an open reading frame, and its role is uncertain. This CDR3 is built from 15 residues. With V trimmed by 1 base and J by 5 bases, 7 bases remained unmatched. CDR3 protein: CASSQFSRGPNEQYF. In nucleotides, the CDR3 is TGCGCCAGCAGTCAATTTAGCAGGGGGCCCAACGAGCAGTACTTC.

This clonotype was found many times. The chain employs TRBV29-1 and TRBJ1-1; D perhaps matches TRBD1 (5 bases). In germline, CDR1 is SQVTM, CDR2 ANQGSEA. Trimming took off 2 bases at V and 3 bases at J, with 7 bases between the two ends. This CDR3 spans 12 amino acids. The CDR3 nucleotides read TGCAGCGTTGAAAAGGGGTACACTGAAGCTTTCTTT. It encodes CSVEKGYTEAFF.

This clonotype was counted many times. The chain carries TRBV6-6 and TRBJ2-5, with a tentative D call TRBD1 (7 bases). The V and J ends lost 6 bases and 2 bases respectively, with 13 bases between them. The CDR3 length is 14 residues. The germline gives CDR1 MNHNY, CDR2 SVGAGI (reference sequence). CDR3 in DNA: TGTGCCAGCAGCGGGGGACAGCATCAAGAGACCCAGTACTTC. It translates to CASSGGQHQETQYF.

This clonotype was picked up a small number of times. J is TRBJ2-5 and V is TRBV20-1; weak D call: TRBD2 (5 bases). Germline loops: CDR1 DFQATT, CDR2 SNEGSKA (reference sequence). V lost 4 bases, J lost 1 base, and 19 bases lay in between. This CDR3 is 16 amino acids long. For the CDR3, the DNA is TGCAGTGCTACCTATCTGGAGACTAAGCCCCAAGAGACCCAGTACTTC. Its protein is CSATYLETKPQETQYF.

The chain carries TRBV5-1 and TRBJ2-1; D may be TRBD1 or TRBD2 (6 bases each). V lost 2 bases to trimming and J lost 2 bases, with 20 bases between them. The V gene's germline CDR1 is SGHRS and CDR2 YFSETQ. The CDR3 covers 18 residues. The CDR3 coding sequence is TGCGCCAGCAGCTTCGACAGGTGGTGGGGGGAGGCCTACAATGAGCAGTTCTTC. Protein sequence: CASSFDRWWGEAYNEQFF.

This clonotype has just a few counts. J is TRBJ2-3 and V is TRBV14; D ambiguous. In germline, CDR1 is SGHDN, CDR2 FVKESK. V was shortened by 0 bases and J by 6 bases, with 13 bases between the two germline ends. The CDR3 has 15 residues. As DNA, the CDR3 is TGTGCCAGCAGCCAAGATACAGCCTCGGTGGATACGCAGTATTTT. It is translated as CASSQDTASVDTQYF.

The chain recombines TRBV5-1 with TRBJ2-7; 10 bases align to TRBD2. Looked up from germline, CDR1 is SGHRS and CDR2 is YFSETQ. This CDR3 contains 14 residues. V lost 2 bases, J lost 3 bases, and 2 bases stayed unmatched. The CDR3, as DNA: TGCGCCAGCAGCTTCGTAGCGGGGGGCTACGAGCAGTACTTC. Its translation is CASSFVAGGYEQYF.

This chain uses TRBV7-8 with TRBJ2-1, with D perhaps TRBD2 (5 bases). Looked up from germline, CDR1 is SGHVS and CDR2 is FQNEAQ. This CDR3 has 15 amino acids. Trimming removed 2 bases from V and 0 bases from J, with 8 bases in between. The CDR3 nucleotides are TGTGCCAGCAGCTTACGGGGAGACTCCTACAATGAGCAGTTCTTC. This translates into CASSLRGDSYNEQFF.

This chain joins TRBV7-8 and TRBJ2-3; 9 positions match TRBD2. Trimming took 0 bases from V and 4 from J; bases not matched to a gene: 5. The CDR3 is 16 residues long. Germline V gives CDR1 SGHVS, CDR2 FQNEAQ. The CDR3 DNA follows: TGTGCCAGCAGCTTAGCCCGAGCGGGGGGTGCAGATACGCAGTATTTT. Translating it yields CASSLARAGGADTQYF.

This clonotype was found once. The CDR3 sequence: CASWNRRAGVPDTQYF. The CDR3 region has the DNA TGTGCCAGCTGGAACCGACGAGCGGGAGTCCCAGATACGCAGTATTTT. This chain joins TRBV12-3 or TRBV12-4 and TRBJ2-3; 8 bases are shared with TRBD2. CDR3 size: 16 residues. The V segment lost 8 bases and the J segment 4 bases; nucleotides outside the gene matches: 14.

This clonotype was observed a few times. The rearrangement joins TRBV29-1 to TRBJ2-1; 8 bases agree with TRBD1. The CDR3 totals 13 residues. Germline V gene sequence: CDR1 SQVTM, CDR2 ANQGSEA. V was pared by 4 bases and J by 5 bases, with 4 bases of the junction left unmatched. The CDR3 DNA is TGCAGCGTTGCCGACAGGGGAGACAATGAGCAGTTCTTC. It is translated as CSVADRGDNEQFF.

At least ten counts were recorded for this clonotype. At one boundary the junction diverges from the germline segment, which might be a read error. V gene TRBV18 combines with J gene TRBJ2-7, with a tentative D call TRBD2 (6 bases). CDR3 size: 13 residues. Germline V CDR1 and CDR2: KGHSH, LQKENI. The CDR3 sequence is CASSPGLSYEQYF. For the CDR3, the DNA is TGCGCCAGCAGCCCGGGACTTTCCTACGAGCAGTACTTC. The full variable domain, with the rest looked up from reference TRBV18 and TRBJ2-7, is NAGVMQNPRHLVRRRGQEARLRCSPMKGHSHVYWYRQLPEEGLKFMVYLQKENIIDESGMPKERFSAEFPKEGPSILRIQQVVRGDSAAYFCASSPGLSYEQYFGPGTRLTVT.

This clonotype was counted only a few times. The chain combines TRBV12-3 or TRBV12-4 with TRBJ2-3; TRBD2 aligns across 10 bases. Germline trimming cut 7 bases from V and 0 bases from J; bases unmatched to any gene: 10. This CDR3 has 17 residues. The DNA for the CDR3 is TGTGCCAGCACAGAGCGGGGGGGCCCCAGTAGCACAGATACGCAGTATTTT. Translation gives CASTERGGPSSTDTQYF.

The chain couples TRBV7-9 to TRBJ2-7; D perhaps matches TRBD1 (6 bases). Trimming stripped 0 bases from V and 0 bases from J, with 18 bases between. This CDR3 region has 18 residues. CDR1 and CDR2 from the germline V gene are SEHNR and FQNEAQ (reference sequence). The DNA for the CDR3 is TGTGCCAGCAGCTTAGCGCCCCTGGGACAAGTAGTCTCCTACGAGCAGTACTTC. It encodes CASSLAPLGQVVSYEQYF.

This clonotype occurred a few times. The CDR3 loop is CATSRGGRAYNEQFF. DNA of the CDR3: TGTGCCACCAGCAGAGGTGGGAGGGCCTACAATGAGCAGTTCTTC. V usage is TRBV15 and J usage is TRBJ2-1; TRBD2 agrees at 7 bases. This CDR3 comprises 15 residues. The germline V gene has CDR1 LNHNV and CDR2 YYDKDF (reference sequence). After removal of 1 base from V and 2 bases from J, the junction contained 2 bases not matched to a gene.

This clonotype came up a few times. This chain uses TRBV4-1 with TRBJ1-5; D possibly corresponds to TRBD1 (5 bases). The ends were cut back, 1 base at V and 6 bases at J, with 16 bases in the middle. There are 16 residues in the CDR3. Germline CDR1 is MGHRA and CDR2 is YSYEKL. The CDR3, as DNA: TGCGCCAGCAGCCAAGGTCAGGGTCCCGGGCGTCAGCCCCAGCATTTT. Translated: CASSQGQGPGRQPQHF.

This clonotype has more than one count but fewer than ten. The rearrangement joins TRBV2 to TRBJ1-1; D not resolved. Germline V CDR1 and CDR2: SNHLY, FYNNEI. With 6 bases removed from V and 0 bases from J, the gap between germline ends came to 11 bases. The CDR3 is 14 amino acids. The CDR3 spells CASRQQPMNTEAFF. DNA for the CDR3: TGTGCCAGCAGACAGCAACCTATGAACACTGAAGCTTTCTTT.